This T cell receptor (beta chain) was sequenced in a study of T cells in Graves' hyperthyroidism and ophthalmopathy. The CDR3 has 15 residues. Germline V CDR1 and CDR2: DFQATT, SNEGSKA (reference sequence). V was trimmed by 0 bases and J by 4 bases, leaving 10 bases between them. Whole-study findings and limits: Stable hyperthyroidism and ophthalmopathy were separated using 13 V-J signatures. The model forecast ophthalmopathy, anticipating it by a median around 6.5 months before onset.

The diagnoses drew upon clinical symptoms, serum thyroxine and TRAb, thyroid ultrasound and orbital computed tomography. Worth noting for this clonotype: Antigen unknown.

There were TCR beta CDR3 regions amplified from RNA transcripts. During a first-round RT-PCR of the TCR CDR3, the HTBI primer set was used. In TCRdb, the multiplex PCR reads were re-called with MiXCR into one record per CDR3 protein. The table shows some 270,000 distinct CDR3 sequences, with around 25% occurring only once. The receptor comes from a woman in her thirties or forties with Graves' ophthalmopathy. V usage is TRBV20-1 and J usage is TRBJ1-6; D possibly corresponds to TRBD1 (5 bases). Specimen: blood. CDR3 loop: CSAREPGSYNSPLHF. The CDR3 DNA reads TGCAGTGCTAGAGAGCCAGGGAGTTATAATTCACCCCTCCACTTT.